This TCR beta chain came from a study of cytomegalovirus exposure and HLA in healthy donors. Notes on the study in general: An assumption of roughly uniform sequencing depth across donors underlay the presence/absence analyses. Sequencing likely produced, as an artifact, a cluster of highly shared sequence variants.

The CDR3 loop spans 18 amino acids. J gave up 0 bases and V 4 bases, and 9 bases lay outside the gene matches. CDR1 and CDR2 from the germline V gene are SGHRS and YFSETQ. Remarks on this clone: Its antigen is undetermined.

PCR employed 60 Vbeta and 13 Jbeta primers. TCRdb's table, derived via immunoSEQ multiplex PCR, lists solely in-frame clones and lacks some. The sample yields some 120,000 clones, roughly 9% seen once. This chain connects TRBV5-1 to TRBJ2-6, with 8 bases matching TRBD1. The origin of this receptor is a man younger than 40 in good health and CMV-seronegative. What was sequenced was PBMCs. CDR3 loop: CASSPRTGKSSGANVLTF. The CDR3 bases are TGCGCCAGCAGCCCCCGGACAGGGAAAAGCTCTGGGGCCAACGTCCTGACTTTC. The full variable domain, rest sourced from reference TRBV5-1 and TRBJ2-6, is KAGVTQTPRYLIKTRGQQVTLSCSPISGHRSVSWYQQTPGQGLQFLFEYFSETQRNKGNFPGRFSGRQFSNSRSEMNVSTLELGDSALYLCASSPRTGKSSGANVLTFGAGSRLTVL.